This paragraph covers one T cell receptor beta chain sequence. The record originates from a study of Graves' ophthalmopathy and Graves' hyperthyroidism. In the study overall: Peripheral blood collection took place at initial diagnosis, before any treatment.

TCR beta CDR3 regions were amplified from RNA transcripts. First-round RT-PCR with HTBI primers preceded a second-round multiplex PCR. TCRdb reprocessed the multiplex PCR reads with MiXCR, giving one entry per CDR3 protein. This table has 500,000 to 800,000 distinct CDR3 sequences, under 50% appearing once. The germline V gene encodes CDR1 PRHDT and CDR2 FYEKMQ (reference sequence). The CDR3 is 12 residues long. Excluded were patients with other autoimmune diseases, uncontrolled infections, pregnancy or lactation. The authors isolated PBMCs from around 10 ml of fresh peripheral blood. Sequenced input: peripheral blood. This receptor was identified in an adult man with Graves' ophthalmopathy. J is TRBJ2-7 and V is TRBV13; D not certain. The DNA end lines up better with TRBJ2-1; the J call may be wrong. CDR3 protein: CASTWGNNEQFF. The CDR3 coding sequence is TGTGCCAGCACTTGGGGAAACAATGAGCAGTTCTTC.